The clone carrying this T cell receptor beta chain was found once. Antigen: not known. This table comes from immunoSEQ multiplex PCR, and its TCRdb copy is limited to in-frame clones, with some not included. Of fewer than 500,000 clones in the sample, about 92% were seen once. The trim removed 1 base at V and 0 bases at J, leaving 8 bases unmatched. The CDR3 covers 18 residues. CDR1 is SGDLS and CDR2 is YYNGEE in the germline V gene. This entry is derived from a study of Ad26.COV2.S vaccination and SARS-CoV-2 variants. Study at large: As a participant in COV1001, the donor was in the Ad26.COV2.S trial arm. Study outcomes and limitations: Considerable breadth of spike-specific CD8+ and CD4+ T cell responses has reportedly been documented following vaccination.

Treatment denoted: around 19 received Ad26.COV2.S at low or high dose, single or two shots; about 5 received placebo; per-sample allocation not given. Day 63 following the first vaccine or placebo injection was when the samples were taken. The chain combines TRBV9 with TRBJ2-1; 9 positions agree with TRBD2. The material was peripheral blood, obtained in a trial of Ad26.COV2.S vaccine versus placebo. The clonotype was recovered from a person between 18 and 65 years old who received the Ad26.COV2.S COVID-19 vaccine or a placebo. The CDR3 region has the DNA TGTGCCAGCAGCGTACGGGAAGCGGGAGGTACCTCCTACAATGAGCAGTTCTTC. This encodes CASSVREAGGTSYNEQFF.